This T cell receptor (beta chain) was recorded in a study of PD-L1 blockade in urothelial cancer. Across the whole study: Bladder-origin urothelial cancer in males described about 90% of the 29 patients. Prior chemotherapy ranged from 0 to 3 regimens per patient. Samples of blood were analyzed 3 weeks (second dose) and 6 weeks after treatment start. The study, taken as a whole, reports: Better survival was predicted when blood TCR clonality before treatment fell below the median.

Only in-frame clones appear in the TCRdb table, and some are missing; sequencing was by immunoSEQ multiplex PCR. The data hold approximately 39,000 clones, with around 81% observed a single time. This clone was counted between two and nine times. Antigen: not known. Stated time point: pretreatment peripheral blood. V shed 3 bases and J shed 1 base, with 12 bases lying between them. Germline V gene data show CDR1 as KGHSH and CDR2 as LQKENI. This CDR3 has 15 amino acids. The chain couples TRBV18 to TRBJ1-1; D unresolved. The sample here was PBMCs, taken around atezolizumab (anti-PD-L1) treatment. This TCR was recovered from a man older than 75 with urothelial cancer. The CDR3 sequence is CASSPNGGQNTEAFF. The CDR3 DNA is TGTGCCAGCTCACCGAATGGCGGCCAGAACACTGAAGCTTTCTTT.